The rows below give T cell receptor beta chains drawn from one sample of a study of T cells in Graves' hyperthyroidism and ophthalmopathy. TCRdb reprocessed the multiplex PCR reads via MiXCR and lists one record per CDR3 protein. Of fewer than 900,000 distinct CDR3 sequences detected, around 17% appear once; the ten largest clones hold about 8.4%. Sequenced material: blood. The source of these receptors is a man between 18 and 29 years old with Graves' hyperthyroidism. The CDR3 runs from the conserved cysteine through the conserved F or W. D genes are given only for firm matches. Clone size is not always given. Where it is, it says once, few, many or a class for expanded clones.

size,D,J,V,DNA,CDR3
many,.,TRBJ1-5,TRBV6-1,TGTGCCAGCAGTGAAGCTAGCAATCAGCCCCAGCATTTT,CASSEASNQPQHF
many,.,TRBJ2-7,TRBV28,TGTGCCAGCAGTACCGCCGCCAGGGCGTCCTCCTACGAGCAGTACTTC,CASSTAARASSYEQYF
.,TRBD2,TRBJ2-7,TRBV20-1,TGCAGTGCTAGAGGGGGACTAGCGGGTTACGAGCAGTACTTC,CSARGGLAGYEQYF
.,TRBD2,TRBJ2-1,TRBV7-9,TGTGCCAGCAGCTTAAAAGCGGGAGAAAATGAGCAGTTCTTC,CASSLKAGENEQFF
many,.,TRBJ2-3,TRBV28,TGTGCCAGCAGTCCCCGCGGAGAGTACGGGACAGATACGCAGTATTTT,CASSPRGEYGTDTQYF
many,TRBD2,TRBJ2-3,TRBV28,TGTGCCAGCAGTGCTAGCGGGAGTTTGACAGATACGCAGTATTTT,CASSASGSLTDTQYF
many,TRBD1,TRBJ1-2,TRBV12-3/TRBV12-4,TGTGCCAGCAGTATGCGGACAGGCTTTAACTATGGCTACACCTTC,CASSMRTGFNYGYTF
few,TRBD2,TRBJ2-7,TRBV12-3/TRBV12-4,TGTGCCAGCGGGTCCCTAGCGGGAGGGCCGCGCGAGCAGTACTTC,CASGSLAGGPREQYF
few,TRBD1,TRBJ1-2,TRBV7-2,TGTGCCAGCAGCCGGCGACAGGGTGGGGGCTACACCTTC,CASSRRQGGGYTF
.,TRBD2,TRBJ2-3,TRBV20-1,TGCAGTGCTAGAGATGGGATAGCGGGAAGGGATACGCAGTATTTT,CSARDGIAGRDTQYF
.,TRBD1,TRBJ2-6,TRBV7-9,TGTGCAAGTATTTGGGGGACAGGGGGCTCTGGGGCCAACGTCCTGACTTTC,CASIWGTGGSGANVLTF
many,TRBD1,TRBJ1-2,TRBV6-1,TGTGCCAGCAGTTCAGACCCCACAGGGGTGGCTGGCTACACCTTC,CASSSDPTGVAGYTF
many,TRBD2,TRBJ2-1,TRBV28,TGTGCCAGCAGTTTAAACTGGCGGGGGTACTACAATGAGCAGTTCTTC,CASSLNWRGYYNEQFF
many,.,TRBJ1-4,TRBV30,TGTGCCTGGAGTGCGTATTCGGGCTTCCATGAAAAACTGTTTTTT,CAWSAYSGFHEKLFF
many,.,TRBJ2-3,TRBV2,TGTGCCAGCACCGGAAGGGTGGAGAGTCGTGCGCAGTATTTT,CASTGRVESRAQYF
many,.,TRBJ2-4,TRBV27,TGTGCCAGCAGAAAACAGGGAATTGGGAACATTCAGTACTTC,CASRKQGIGNIQYF
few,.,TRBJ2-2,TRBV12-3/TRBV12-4,TGTGCCAGCAGAACACTAGCCGCTAATGAGGAGCTGTTTTTT,CASRTLAANEELFF
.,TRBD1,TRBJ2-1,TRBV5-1,TGCGCCAGCAGCTTGGTAGCGACAGGGCTCTACAATGAGCAGTTCTTC,CASSLVATGLYNEQFF
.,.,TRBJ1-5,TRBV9,TGTGCCAGCAGTTTCTCCCCGACAGGCAATCAGCCCCAGCATTTT,CASSFSPTGNQPQHF
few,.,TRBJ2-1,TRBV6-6,TGTGCCAGCAGTTACTCGCCGGGACGGACGGTAGGGGACGGGTCAAAGAGCTCCTACAATGAGCAGTTCTTC,CASSYSPGRTVGDGSKSSYNEQFF
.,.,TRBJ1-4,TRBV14,TGTGCCAGCAGCCAGGTGAATGAAAAACTGTTTTTT,CASSQVNEKLFF
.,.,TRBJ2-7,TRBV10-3,TGTGCCATCAGTTTCCGCACCGGCTACGAGCAGTACTTC,CAISFRTGYEQYF
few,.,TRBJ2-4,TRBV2,TGTGCCAGCAGTGAAATGGGGCCCGCTTCAAACATTCAGTGCTTC,CASSEMGPASNIQCF
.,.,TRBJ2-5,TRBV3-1,TGTGCCAGCAGCCGTACGGGAGATCGAGAGACCCAGTACTTC,CASSRTGDRETQYF
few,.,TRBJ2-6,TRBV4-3,TGCGCCAGCAGCCAAGGACACTCTGGGGCCAACGTCCTGACTTTC,CASSQGHSGANVLTF
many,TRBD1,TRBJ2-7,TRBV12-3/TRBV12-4,TGTGCCAGCAGTTTGCCTCCAGGGGGTGAGCAGTACTTC,CASSLPPGGEQYF
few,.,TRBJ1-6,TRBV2,TGTGCCAGCAGTGAAGGAGGAAGCTCCTATAATTCACCCCTCCACTTT,CASSEGGSSYNSPLHF
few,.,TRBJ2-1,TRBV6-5,TGTGCCAGCAGTTCGGGGCGCGAGAGTGAGCAGTTCTTC,CASSSGRESEQFF